Following are 8 T cell receptor beta chains from one sample sequenced in a study of radiotherapy plus CTLA-4 blockade in lung cancer. Generated by immunoSEQ multiplex PCR, the TCRdb table keeps only in-frame clones and is missing some. The sample lists about 36,000 clones, around 77% occurring once. This specimen was peripheral blood, taken from a patient treated with radiotherapy plus ipilimumab. Every receptor here comes from a human donor with non-small cell lung cancer who had stable disease on radiotherapy plus ipilimumab.

The rearrangement joins TRBV5-1 to TRBJ2-7; 10 bases fit TRBD2. The germline gives CDR1 SGHRS, CDR2 YFSETQ. The CDR3 extends over 14 amino acids. V lost 0 bases to trimming and J lost 9 bases; unmatched junction nucleotides: 6. CDR3 nucleotides: TGCGCCAGCAGCTTGGGTCTAGCGGGGGTCGTGCAGTACTTC. It is translated as CASSLGLAGVVQYF.

This chain connects TRBV11-3 to TRBJ1-1, with TRBD1 as a possible D gene (5 bases). The CDR3 consists of 13 residues. Trimming removed 5 bases from V and 3 bases from J, with 10 bases in between. The germline gives CDR1 SGHNT, CDR2 YENEEA. CDR3 loop: CASSPRRDTEAFF. CDR3 DNA sequence: TGTGCCAGCAGCCCCCGCAGGGACACTGAAGCTTTCTTT.

The chain uses TRBV7-2 and TRBJ1-1, with D unclear. The length of the CDR3 is 14 residues. Trimming shortened V by 0 bases and J by 4 bases, and 9 bases separated the two germline ends. Germline values: CDR1 SGHTA, CDR2 FQGNSA. The CDR3 region is CASSLAHQVTEAFF. The CDR3 DNA follows: TGTGCCAGCAGCTTAGCCCACCAGGTCACTGAAGCTTTCTTT.

The V call is TRBV7-9, the J call TRBJ2-7; D is uncertain. V dropped 1 base and J dropped 5 bases, with 3 bases sitting between them. CDR3 length: 11 amino acids. CDR1 and CDR2 from the germline V gene are SEHNR and FQNEAQ (reference sequence). CDR3 sequence: CASSLGDEQYF. CDR3 nucleotides: TGTGCCAGCAGCTTAGGAGACGAGCAGTACTTC.

This chain links TRBV4-1 with TRBJ1-2, with D perhaps TRBD1 (5 bases). Trimming stripped 3 bases from V and 4 bases from J, with 15 bases between. The CDR3 sequence is 15 residues long. Per germline, CDR1 MGHRA and CDR2 YSYEKL. CDR3 sequence reads: CASSQTQGRIYGYTF. CDR3 nucleotides: TGCGCCAGCAGCCAGACCCAGGGCAGAATCTATGGCTACACCTTC.

Details on this clone: In the same sample, other DNA sequences code for this CDR3. This chain uses TRBV2 with TRBJ1-6; D might be TRBD1 (5 bases). Trimming removed 8 bases at V and 10 bases at J, with 15 bases between. Per the germline V gene, CDR1 is SNHLY and CDR2 is FYNNEI. This CDR3 spans 13 amino acids. The chain's CDR3 is CASRGREVSPLHF. CDR3 in DNA: TGTGCCAGCCGGGGCAGGGAGGTCTCACCCCTCCACTTT.

This chain uses TRBV5-1 with TRBJ2-2; 11 bases fit TRBD1. This CDR3 comprises 16 residues. The ends lost 0 bases at V and 6 bases at J; junction bases unmatched: 4. Germline lookup yields CDR1 SGHRS and CDR2 YFSETQ. CDR3 bases: TGCGCCAGCAGCTTGGGGACAGGGGGCTTATCCGGGGAGCTGTTTTTT. It yields the protein CASSLGTGGLSGELFF.

This clone was seen a single time. This rearrangement joins TRBV19 to TRBJ2-6; unclear D gene. The CDR3 sequence is 14 residues long. Trimming shortened V by 4 bases and J by 0 bases, and 4 bases separated the two germline ends. Germline lookup yields CDR1 LNHDA and CDR2 SQIVND (reference sequence). In nucleotides, the CDR3 is TGTGCCAGTAGTACTGTCTCTGGGGCCAACGTCCTGACTTTC. Amino acids: CASSTVSGANVLTF.